The 21 T cell receptor beta chains below come from one sample, sequenced in a study of T cells in Graves' hyperthyroidism and ophthalmopathy. Amplified TCR beta CDR3 regions derived from RNA transcripts. HTBI primers were the set used in a first-round RT-PCR of the TCR CDR3. TCRdb reprocessed the multiplex PCR reads with MiXCR, giving one entry per CDR3 protein. The table has a few hundred thousand distinct CDR3 sequences, approximately 15% seen once. Sequenced sample: blood. Receptor source: a woman aged 40 to 55 with Graves' hyperthyroidism.

This clonotype occurred once. A read error may be the cause here, since a much bigger clone is one base away. The CDR3 does not close with the conserved phenylalanine or tryptophan, likely indicating a read error. The V and J genes are TRBV18 and TRBJ2-7; TRBD2 is a possible D gene (6 bases). CDR3 length equals 15 residues. The germline V gene encodes CDR1 KGHSH and CDR2 LQKENI. V lost 0 bases to trimming and J lost 2 bases, with 11 bases between them. The CDR3 protein is CASSPPGRTPYEQYS. CDR3 nucleotide sequence: TGTGCCAGCTCACCACCAGGGAGGACCCCCTACGAGCAGTACTCC.

The table lists this clonotype with a few counts. J is TRBJ1-4 and V is TRBV5-6, with 10 positions matching TRBD1. The CDR3 is made up of 15 amino acids. Unmatched junction bases numbered 10, after V lost 4 bases and J lost 10 bases. CDR1 and CDR2 from the germline V gene are SGHDT and YYEEEE. The CDR3 nucleotides are TGTGCCAGCAGCCTGGACGGGACAGGGGTTGTAAAACTGTTTTTT. Its protein is CASSLDGTGVVKLFF.

With respect to this clonotype: Without the conserved terminal phenylalanine or tryptophan, this CDR3 likely stems from a read error. The V gene is TRBV19, the J gene TRBJ2-1, with D possibly being TRBD1 or TRBD2 (5 bases each). Germline CDR1 reads LNHDA; CDR2 reads SQIVND (reference sequence). V was shortened by 3 bases and J by 6 bases, with 21 bases between the two germline ends. The CDR3 extends over 17 amino acids. The CDR3 is CASSIIHGTIRINEQFL. The DNA for the CDR3 is TGTGCCAGTAGTATTATCCACGGGACCATACGGATCAATGAGCAGTTCCTC.

The V and J genes are TRBV28 and TRBJ1-2; 8 bases are shared with TRBD1. With 3 bases clipped from V and 4 bases from J, the junction kept 4 bases outside the gene matches. This CDR3 contains 14 residues. Germline V CDR1 and CDR2: MDHEN, SYDVKM. This CDR3 reads CASSFPGQAYGYTF. The CDR3 nucleotides read TGTGCCAGCAGTTTTCCGGGACAGGCCTATGGCTACACCTTC.

The chain has TRBV28 and TRBJ2-1, with TRBD2 identical over 11 bases. V was pared by 6 bases and J by 0 bases, with 7 bases of the junction left unmatched. The germline gives CDR1 MDHEN, CDR2 SYDVKM. CDR3 length: 17 amino acids. This CDR3 reads CASSETSGTSSYNEQFF. Written as DNA, the CDR3 is TGTGCCAGCAGCGAGACTAGCGGGACTAGCTCCTACAATGAGCAGTTCTTC.

This clonotype was counted between two and nine times. V and J are TRBV7-9 and TRBJ2-4, with D possibly matching TRBD2 (6 bases). Germline V lookup: CDR1 SEHNR, CDR2 FQNEAQ (reference sequence). CDR3 length: 14 amino acids. Trimming took 1 base from V and 8 from J, leaving 12 bases between them. The CDR3 DNA sequence: TGTGCCAGCAGCTTAGGGGGGGTGGCGGACATTCAGTACTTC. Translation gives CASSLGGVADIQYF.

This chain connects TRBV18 to TRBJ1-2; D uncertain. V shed 0 bases and J shed 0 bases, with 11 bases lying between them. CDR3 size: 16 residues. Per germline, CDR1 KGHSH and CDR2 LQKENI. The CDR3 coding sequence is TGTGCCAGCTCACCACCTCCTTACCTAGCTAACTATGGCTACACCTTC. Amino acids: CASSPPPYLANYGYTF.

This clonotype was observed a handful of times. Since a much larger clone is just one base distant, this may be a read error. V gene TRBV20-1 combines with J gene TRBJ1-1; 11 bases line up with TRBD1. The ends lost 1 base at V and 5 bases at J; junction bases unmatched: 15. The CDR3 is 18 amino acids. Germline loops: CDR1 DFQATT, CDR2 SNEGSKA (reference sequence). In DNA, the CDR3 is TGCAGTGCTAGAGGTAGGGACAGGGGGTCTCTGGGGGTGACTGAAGCTTTCTTT. Translation gives CSARGRDRGSLGVTEAFF.

This clonotype was seen a few times. This chain connects TRBV14 to TRBJ2-1, with 8 positions matching TRBD2. V dropped 2 bases and J dropped 6; count of bases not matched to a gene: 9. This CDR3 spans 16 amino acids. Germline CDR1 is SGHDN and CDR2 is FVKESK. CDR3 region: CASSQMFGRAFNEQFF. The CDR3 coding sequence is TGTGCCAGCAGCCAAATGTTCGGGAGGGCCTTCAATGAGCAGTTCTTC.

This clonotype was observed at least ten times. The chain joins TRBV3-1 to TRBJ1-2; no clear D gene. The CDR3 totals 15 residues. V dropped 3 bases and J dropped 3 bases, with 14 bases sitting between them. The germline V gene has CDR1 LGHDT and CDR2 YNNKEL (reference sequence). The CDR3 is CASSHWTWQDYGYTF. The DNA of the CDR3 is TGTGCCAGCAGCCACTGGACCTGGCAGGACTATGGCTACACCTTC.

There are many counts of this clonotype. The rearrangement uses TRBV7-6 and TRBJ2-7, with D tentatively TRBD1 or TRBD2 (5 bases each). The length of the CDR3 is 13 residues. Germline V gives CDR1 SGHVS, CDR2 FNYEAQ. The V gene lost 7 bases and the J gene lost 5 bases, with 15 bases spanning the gap. CDR3 in amino acids: CASTGAGWDEQYF. CDR3 nucleotide sequence: TGTGCCAGCACCGGGGCCGGGTGGGACGAGCAGTACTTC.

V is TRBV28 and J is TRBJ1-5; D ambiguous. The CDR3 runs to 16 residues. V lost 3 bases to trimming and J lost 4 bases, with 16 bases between them. Germline lookup yields CDR1 MDHEN and CDR2 SYDVKM. CDR3 loop: CASSFVWPTGNQPQHF. The DNA for the CDR3 is TGTGCCAGCAGTTTTGTGTGGCCCACTGGGAATCAGCCCCAGCATTTT.

With respect to this clonotype: A read error is possible here, since a much larger clone lies one base away. The V and J genes are TRBV7-3 and TRBJ1-4; 10 bases are a match to TRBD1. Germline V lookup: CDR1 SGHTA, CDR2 FQGTGA. Losses at the gene ends were 5 bases for V and 6 bases for J; bases not matched to a gene: 9. The CDR3 runs 16 residues. CDR3 DNA sequence: TGTGCCAGCAGCCCAATGGGACAGGGGACTGATGAAAAACTGTTTTTT. Protein product: CASSPMGQGTDEKLFF.

This clonotype was seen ten or more times. This chain uses TRBV5-1 with TRBJ2-7; 7 nucleotides match TRBD1. Germline CDR1 and CDR2: SGHRS and YFSETQ. With 4 bases clipped from V and 4 bases from J, the junction kept 11 bases outside the gene matches. The CDR3 extends over 15 amino acids. Written as DNA, the CDR3 is TGCGCCAGCAGCGGGGTAGGGACAGCACCATACGAGCAGTACTTC. Translation gives CASSGVGTAPYEQYF.

This clonotype was counted at least ten times. This rearrangement joins TRBV2 to TRBJ2-5, with 8 bases lining up with TRBD2. Germline lookup yields CDR1 SNHLY and CDR2 FYNNEI. The V and J ends lost 2 bases and 3 bases, in that order; junction bases with no gene match: 2. This CDR3 comprises 14 residues. CDR3: CASSEYSGEETQYF. The CDR3 region has the DNA TGTGCCAGCAGTGAATATAGCGGGGAAGAGACCCAGTACTTC.

At least ten counts were recorded for this clonotype. V and J are TRBV15 and TRBJ1-2; no reliable D call. Trimming took 5 bases from V and 1 from J, leaving 17 bases between them. CDR3 size: 16 residues. Germline values: CDR1 LNHNV, CDR2 YYDKDF (reference sequence). CDR3: CATSGERWRNNYGYTF. CDR3 in DNA: TGTGCCACCAGCGGCGAAAGGTGGCGGAATAACTATGGCTACACCTTC. Combining the CDR3 with reference TRBV15 and TRBJ1-2 gives the whole variable domain DAMVIQNPRYQVTQFGKPVTLSCSQTLNHNVMYWYQQKSSQAPKLLFHYYDKDFNNEADTPDNFQSRRPNTSFCFLDIRSPGLGDTAMYLCATSGERWRNNYGYTFGSGTRLTVV.

This clonotype was seen at least ten times. The chain employs TRBV11-2 and TRBJ2-2, with D maybe TRBD2 (6 bases). CDR1 SGHAT and CDR2 FQNNGV come from the germline V gene. Trimming left V 1 base short and J 4 bases short, with 10 bases between. This CDR3 spans 15 amino acids. The CDR3 coding sequence is TGTGCCAGCAGCTTAGGACTAGATGGCACCGGGGAGCTGTTTTTT. This sequence encodes CASSLGLDGTGELFF.

This clonotype was seen many times. The V and J genes are TRBV12-3 or TRBV12-4 and TRBJ2-1, with 11 bases that match TRBD2. This CDR3 is 17 amino acids long. Losses at the gene ends were 5 bases for V and 7 bases for J; bases not matched to a gene: 13. The CDR3 bases are TGTGCCAGCAGTCCCATAGCGGGAGGGCCCTCGGGGAATGAGCAGTTCTTC. Its translation is CASSPIAGGPSGNEQFF.

This clonotype was counted many times. V is TRBV28 and J is TRBJ1-4; weak D call: TRBD1 (6 bases). There are 13 residues in the CDR3. Trimming stripped 7 bases from V and 4 bases from J, with 10 bases between. Germline CDR1 and CDR2: MDHEN and SYDVKM. CDR3 sequence reads: CASTADSNEKLFF. Written as DNA, the CDR3 is TGTGCCAGCACCGCGGACAGTAATGAAAAACTGTTTTTT.

This clonotype appeared a single time. This chain links TRBV25-1 with TRBJ2-6, with D maybe TRBD1 (6 bases). The CDR3 spans 14 residues. Deletions cut 10 bases from V and 4 bases from J, with 14 bases between. CDR1 is MGHDK, CDR2 SYGVNS, per germline. CDR3 coding DNA: TGTGCCACTTTGGGGGCCCCCGGGGCCAACGTCCTGACTTTC. Encoded protein: CATLGAPGANVLTF.

At least ten counts were recorded for this clonotype. The chain has TRBV27 and TRBJ2-7; 11 bases map to TRBD2. CDR3 length equals 17 residues. Germline CDR1 is MNHEY and CDR2 is SMNVEV (reference sequence). V lost 0 bases and J lost 7; bases outside the gene matches: 11. The CDR3 region is CASSLSRVSGRAREQYF. The CDR3 DNA follows: TGTGCCAGCAGTTTATCGAGGGTTAGCGGGAGGGCCCGAGAGCAGTACTTC.